This TCR beta chain derives from a study of CD8 T cells in ankylosing spondylitis. From germline, CDR1 is SGHRS and CDR2 YFSETQ. This CDR3 is 15 amino acids long. Deletions cut 2 bases from V and 6 bases from J, with 14 bases between. For this clonotype: Its specificity is unknown.

Study-wide findings and caveats: Typical of ankylosing spondylitis blood, it appeared, was a TCR beta motif of about eight highly homologous variants.

The authors made TCR beta libraries by quantitative 5'-RACE with molecular barcodes. MiXCR, run by TCRdb on the 5' RACE reads, gives a single entry per CDR3 protein. The sample has approximately 350,000 distinct CDR3 sequences, 20% to 25% seen once; the top ten hold around 14%. This chain joins TRBV5-1 and TRBJ2-2; D is possibly TRBD2 (5 bases). Material for sequencing was blood, either unsorted or a sorted T cell fraction (not recorded which). The receptor was derived from a male donor with ankylosing spondylitis or in good health (not recorded which). CDR3 region: CASSFSQLRAGELFF. In DNA form, the CDR3 reads TGCGCCAGCAGCTTTAGCCAGCTGAGGGCCGGGGAGCTGTTTTTT.